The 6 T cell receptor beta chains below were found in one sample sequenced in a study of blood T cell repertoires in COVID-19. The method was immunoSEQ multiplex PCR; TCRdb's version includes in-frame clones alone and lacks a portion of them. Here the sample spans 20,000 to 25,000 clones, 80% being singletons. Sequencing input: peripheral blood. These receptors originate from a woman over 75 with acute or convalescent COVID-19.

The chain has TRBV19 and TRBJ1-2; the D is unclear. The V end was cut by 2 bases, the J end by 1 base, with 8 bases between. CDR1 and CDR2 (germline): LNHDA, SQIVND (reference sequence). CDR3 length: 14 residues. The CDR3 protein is CASSIQAFNYGYTF. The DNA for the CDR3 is TGTGCCAGTAGTATACAGGCCTTTAACTATGGCTACACCTTC. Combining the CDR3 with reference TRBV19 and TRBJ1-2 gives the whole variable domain DGGITQSPKYLFRKEGQNVTLSCEQNLNHDAMYWYRQDPGQGLRLIYYSQIVNDFQKGDIAEGYSVSREKKESFPLTVTSAQKNPTAFYLCASSIQAFNYGYTFGSGTRLTVV.

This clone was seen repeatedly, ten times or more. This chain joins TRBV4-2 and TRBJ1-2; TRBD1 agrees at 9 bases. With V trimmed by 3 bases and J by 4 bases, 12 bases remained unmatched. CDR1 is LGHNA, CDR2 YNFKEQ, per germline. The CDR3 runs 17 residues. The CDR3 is CASSHLWETGGGYGYTF. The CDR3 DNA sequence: TGTGCCAGCAGCCACCTGTGGGAAACAGGGGGCGGCTATGGCTACACCTTC.

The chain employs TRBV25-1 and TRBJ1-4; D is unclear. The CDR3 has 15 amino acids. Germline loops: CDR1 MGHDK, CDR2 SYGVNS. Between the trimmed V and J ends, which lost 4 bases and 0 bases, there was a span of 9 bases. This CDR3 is CASSARGTTNEKLFF. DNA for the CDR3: TGTGCCAGCAGTGCCCGAGGCACAACTAATGAAAAACTGTTTTTT.

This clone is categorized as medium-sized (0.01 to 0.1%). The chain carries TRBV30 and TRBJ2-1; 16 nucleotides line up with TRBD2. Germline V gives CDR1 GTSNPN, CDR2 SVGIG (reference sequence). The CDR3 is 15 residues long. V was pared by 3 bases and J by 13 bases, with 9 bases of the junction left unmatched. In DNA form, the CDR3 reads TGTGCCTGGAGGGAAGGGACTAGCGGGAGGGCCAAACAGTTCTTC. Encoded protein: CAWREGTSGRAKQFF.

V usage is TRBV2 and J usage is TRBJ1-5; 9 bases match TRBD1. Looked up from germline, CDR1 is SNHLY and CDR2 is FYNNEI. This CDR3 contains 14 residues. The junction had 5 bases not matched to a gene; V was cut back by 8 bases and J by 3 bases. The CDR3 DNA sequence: TGTGCCAGCTCCGGGACAGGGACCAATCAGCCCCAGCATTTT. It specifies CASSGTGTNQPQHF. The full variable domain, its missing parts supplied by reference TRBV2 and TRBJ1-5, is EPEVTQTPSHQVTQMGQEVILRCVPISNHLYFYWYRQILGQKVEFLVSFYNNEISEKSEIFDDQFSVERPDGSNFTLKIRSTKLEDSAMYFCASSGTGTNQPQHFGDGTRLSIL.

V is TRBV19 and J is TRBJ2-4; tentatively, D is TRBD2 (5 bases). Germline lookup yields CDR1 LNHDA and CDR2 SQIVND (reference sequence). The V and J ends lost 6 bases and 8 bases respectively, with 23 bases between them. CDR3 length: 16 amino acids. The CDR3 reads CASSPLMTGSGDIQYF. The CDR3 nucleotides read TGTGCCAGTAGCCCCCTGATGACTGGCTCCGGGGACATTCAGTACTTC. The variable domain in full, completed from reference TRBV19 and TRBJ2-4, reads DGGITQSPKYLFRKEGQNVTLSCEQNLNHDAMYWYRQDPGQGLRLIYYSQIVNDFQKGDIAEGYSVSREKKESFPLTVTSAQKNPTAFYLCASSPLMTGSGDIQYFGAGTRLSVL.